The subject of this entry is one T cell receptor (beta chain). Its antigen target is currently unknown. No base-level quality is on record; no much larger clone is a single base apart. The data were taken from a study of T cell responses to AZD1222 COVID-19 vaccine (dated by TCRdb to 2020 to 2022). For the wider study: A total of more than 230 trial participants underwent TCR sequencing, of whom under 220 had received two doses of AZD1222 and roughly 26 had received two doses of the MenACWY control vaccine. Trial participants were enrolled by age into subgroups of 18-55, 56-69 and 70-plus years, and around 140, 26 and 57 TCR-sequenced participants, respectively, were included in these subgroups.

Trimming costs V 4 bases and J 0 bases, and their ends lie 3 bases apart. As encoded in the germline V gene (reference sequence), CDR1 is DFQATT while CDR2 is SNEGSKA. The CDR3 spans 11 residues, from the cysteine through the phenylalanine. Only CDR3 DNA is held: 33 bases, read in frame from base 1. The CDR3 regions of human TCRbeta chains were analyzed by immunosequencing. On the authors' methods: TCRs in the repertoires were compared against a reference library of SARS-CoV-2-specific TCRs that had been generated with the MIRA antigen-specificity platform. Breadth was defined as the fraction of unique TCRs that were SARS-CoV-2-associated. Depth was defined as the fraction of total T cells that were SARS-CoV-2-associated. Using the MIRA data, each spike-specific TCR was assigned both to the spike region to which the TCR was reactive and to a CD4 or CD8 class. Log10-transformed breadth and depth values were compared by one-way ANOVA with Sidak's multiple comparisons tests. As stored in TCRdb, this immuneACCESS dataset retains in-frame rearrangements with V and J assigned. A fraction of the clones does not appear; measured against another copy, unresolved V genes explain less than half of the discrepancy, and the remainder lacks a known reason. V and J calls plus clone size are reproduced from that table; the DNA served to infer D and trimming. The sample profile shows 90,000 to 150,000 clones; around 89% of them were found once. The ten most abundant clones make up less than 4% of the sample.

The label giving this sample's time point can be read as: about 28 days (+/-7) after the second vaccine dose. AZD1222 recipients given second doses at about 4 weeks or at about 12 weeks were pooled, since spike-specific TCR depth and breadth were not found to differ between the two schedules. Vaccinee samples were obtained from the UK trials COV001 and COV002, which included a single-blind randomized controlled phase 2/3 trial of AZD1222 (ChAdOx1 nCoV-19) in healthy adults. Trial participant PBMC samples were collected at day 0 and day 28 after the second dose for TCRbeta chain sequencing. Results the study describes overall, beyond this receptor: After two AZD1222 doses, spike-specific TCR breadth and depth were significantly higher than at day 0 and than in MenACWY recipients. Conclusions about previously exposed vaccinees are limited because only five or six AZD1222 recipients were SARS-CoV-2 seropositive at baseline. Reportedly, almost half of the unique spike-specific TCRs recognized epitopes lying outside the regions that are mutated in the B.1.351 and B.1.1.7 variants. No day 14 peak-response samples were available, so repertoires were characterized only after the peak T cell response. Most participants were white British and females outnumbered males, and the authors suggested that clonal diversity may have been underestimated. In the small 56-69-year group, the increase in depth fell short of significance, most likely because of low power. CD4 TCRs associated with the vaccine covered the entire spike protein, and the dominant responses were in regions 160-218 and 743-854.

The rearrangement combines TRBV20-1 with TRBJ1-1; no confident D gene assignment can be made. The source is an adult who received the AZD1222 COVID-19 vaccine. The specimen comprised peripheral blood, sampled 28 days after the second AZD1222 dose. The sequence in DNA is TGCAGTGCTATGCTGAACACTGAAGCTTTCTTT. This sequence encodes CSAMLNTEAFF.